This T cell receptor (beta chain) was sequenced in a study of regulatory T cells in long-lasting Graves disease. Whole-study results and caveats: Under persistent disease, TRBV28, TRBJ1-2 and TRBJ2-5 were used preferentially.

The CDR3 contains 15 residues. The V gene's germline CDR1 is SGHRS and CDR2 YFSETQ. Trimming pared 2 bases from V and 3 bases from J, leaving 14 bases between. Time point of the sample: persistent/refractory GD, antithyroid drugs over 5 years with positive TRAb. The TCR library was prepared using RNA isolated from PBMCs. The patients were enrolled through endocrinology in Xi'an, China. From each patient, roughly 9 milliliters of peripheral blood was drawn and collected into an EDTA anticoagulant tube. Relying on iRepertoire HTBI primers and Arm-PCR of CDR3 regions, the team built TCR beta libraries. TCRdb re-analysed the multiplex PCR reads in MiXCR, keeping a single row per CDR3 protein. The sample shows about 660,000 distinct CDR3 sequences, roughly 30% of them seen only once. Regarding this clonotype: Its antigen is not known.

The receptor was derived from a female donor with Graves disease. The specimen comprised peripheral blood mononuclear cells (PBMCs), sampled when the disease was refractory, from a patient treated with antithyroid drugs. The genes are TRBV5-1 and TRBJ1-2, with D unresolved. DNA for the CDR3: TGCGCCAGCAGCTTTAGCAGAGGAGTGGACTATGGCTACACCTTC. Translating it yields CASSFSRGVDYGYTF.